This TCR beta chain was captured in a study of shared clonotypes between healthy human individuals. This CDR3 spans 11 amino acids. Germline values: CDR1 MNHEY, CDR2 SVGAGI. Trimming removed 7 bases from V and 3 bases from J, with 7 bases in between. Sequenced by immunoSEQ multiplex PCR; TCRdb stores in-frame clones only, minus some. Of 2.5 million or so clones listed, roughly 92% were seen once; the top ten hold more than 0.12%. This clonotype originated in a man aged 18-30 years in good health. Sequenced input: naive CD4+ T cells sorted from blood. Subset defined: CD45RA+ positively selected. The rearrangement joins TRBV6-5 to TRBJ2-7; weak D call: TRBD1 (6 bases). As DNA, the CDR3 is TGTGCCAGCATGGACAGCTACGAGCAGTACTTC. Translated: CASMDSYEQYF.